The 2 T cell receptor beta chains reported below all come from one sample, sequenced in a study of T cell repertoires in cytomegalovirus infection. TCRdb ran MiXCR on the reads and lists one entry per CDR3 protein. The table has 60,000 to 75,000 distinct CDR3 sequences, approximately 22% seen once; the top ten hold roughly three quarters. These receptors lack a known antigen. The specimen sequenced was PBMCs, sequenced either directly or after in vitro stimulation (not recorded which). All receptors come from a human donor in good health (CMV status not recorded). Some clones in this sample may be carry-over from other donors' samples.

The genes are TRBV7-8 and TRBJ2-3; TRBD2 matches 7 bases. The ends lost 1 base at V and 6 bases at J; junction bases unmatched: 7. Per the germline V gene, CDR1 is SGHVS and CDR2 is FQNEAQ. The CDR3 sequence is 15 residues long. The CDR3 nucleotides are TGTGCCAGCAGCTTAGGAGGGAGGGCCGCGGATACGCAGTATTTT. Translating it yields CASSLGGRAADTQYF.

The V call is TRBV5-4, the J call TRBJ2-7; maybe TRBD1 (6 bases). Germline CDR1 is SGHNT and CDR2 is YYREEE (reference sequence). This CDR3 has 13 amino acids. V gave up 2 bases and J gave up 4 bases, with 10 bases separating them. CDR3 nucleotide sequence: TGTGCCAGCAGCTTCCGCAGGGGTTACGAGCAGTACTTC. It is translated as CASSFRRGYEQYF.